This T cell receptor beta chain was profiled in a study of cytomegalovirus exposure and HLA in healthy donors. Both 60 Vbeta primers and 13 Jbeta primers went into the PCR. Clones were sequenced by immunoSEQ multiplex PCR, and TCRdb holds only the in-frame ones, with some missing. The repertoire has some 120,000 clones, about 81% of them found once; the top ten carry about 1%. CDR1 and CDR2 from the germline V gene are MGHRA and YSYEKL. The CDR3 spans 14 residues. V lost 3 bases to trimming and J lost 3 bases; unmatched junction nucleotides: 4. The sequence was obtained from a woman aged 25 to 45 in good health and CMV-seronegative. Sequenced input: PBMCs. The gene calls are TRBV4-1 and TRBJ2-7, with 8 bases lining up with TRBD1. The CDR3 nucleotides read TGCGCCAGCAGCCAGACAGGGGAAAACTACGAGCAGTACTTC. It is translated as CASSQTGENYEQYF.